This T cell receptor beta chain was identified in a study of blood T cell repertoires in COVID-19. The wider study: Some COVID-19 samples were acute and others convalescent; all came from the United States, Italy and Spain. Nucleic acid was either cDNA or gDNA, and it came from T cells, B-cell-depleted T cells, or PBMCs.

Authors' processing steps: From reference gene primer amplification, estimates of nucleated cell counts were derived. Sequenced by immunoSEQ multiplex PCR; TCRdb stores in-frame clones only, minus some. From that table come the V and J calls and clone size; the DNA was used to work out D and trimming. The data hold about 240,000 clones, with around 82% observed a single time. This receptor was taken from an older woman with acute or convalescent COVID-19. Sequencing was carried out using peripheral blood.

The CDR3 protein is CASSEGAGGDFAGNTIYF. The CDR3 nucleotides read TGCGCCAGCAGTGAGGGGGCAGGGGGCGACTTTGCTGGAAACACCATATATTTT. V usage is TRBV10-1 and J usage is TRBJ1-3; 8 nucleotides line up with TRBD1. V was pared by 2 bases and J by 2 bases, with 11 bases of the junction left unmatched. Germline lookup yields CDR1 WNHNN and CDR2 SYGVQD (reference sequence). This CDR3 comprises 18 residues.